This T cell receptor (beta chain) was documented in a study of T cell responses to AZD1222 COVID-19 vaccine. Study conclusions and caveats: White British donors predominated, females outnumbered males, and clonal diversity was possibly underestimated. Two AZD1222 doses significantly raised spike-specific TCR breadth and depth over controls. Only a handful of AZD1222 recipients tested seropositive at baseline. The CD4 TCRs associated with vaccination extended across spike and predominated at 160-218 and 743-854.

The CDR3 contains 13 residues. The V and J ends lost 6 bases and 5 bases respectively, with 13 bases between them. In the case of this clone: Its specificity is not known.

The protocol was immunoSEQ multiplex PCR, while the TCRdb copy is restricted to in-frame clones and leaves out a portion. Altogether approximately 100,000 clones are present, 85% to 95% being singletons, with the ten largest covering 4% to 5.5%. The sequence was collected from an adult in good health. J is TRBJ1-2 and V is TRBV12-3 or TRBV12-4, with D hard to call. The input for sequencing was peripheral blood, taken on day 0 of AZD1222 vaccination. The CDR3 sequence is CASSDGPLYGYTF. The CDR3 DNA follows: TGTGCCAGCAGCGATGGTCCGTTATATGGCTACACCTTC.